The source of this T cell receptor beta chain is a study of cytomegalovirus exposure and HLA in healthy donors. Broader study findings: When a later analysis was performed, an Asian-associated ancestry cluster reportedly had fewer N-insertions than the approximately 700-donor mean. The classifier was said to identify cytomegalovirus status with high specificity and sensitivity.

Germline assignment: CDR1 MDHEN and CDR2 SYDVKM. Trimming removed 8 bases from V and 5 bases from J; junction bases left unmatched: 9. CDR3 length equals 13 residues. Both 60 Vbeta primers and 13 Jbeta primers went into the PCR. Assay: immunoSEQ multiplex PCR; the TCRdb copy retains only in-frame clones and omits some. The repertoire holds about 130,000 clones, with about 76% as singletons. This clone has only one observation. The antigen remains unidentified. The chain uses TRBV28 and TRBJ2-7, with 7 bases matching TRBD2. The sample was PBMCs. This TCR came from a woman aged 40 to 55 in good health and CMV-seronegative. CDR3 in amino acids: CASQYGGRDEQYF. The CDR3 coding sequence is TGTGCCAGCCAGTACGGAGGGAGGGACGAGCAGTACTTC.